The clone carrying this T cell receptor beta chain was recorded only once. Sequenced by immunoSEQ multiplex PCR; TCRdb stores in-frame clones only, minus some. The sample yields under 95,000 clones, about 95% seen once. The sample comes from a study of technical replicates of blood from a few donors. J gave up 6 bases and V 4 bases, and 11 bases lay outside the gene matches. The CDR3 extends over 18 amino acids. Germline CDR1 and CDR2: MNHNS and SASEGT. The chain is built from TRBV6-1 and TRBJ2-3; 15 bases are a match to TRBD2. Sequencing used T cells isolated from PBMCs. This TCR was sampled from a human donor in good health. The CDR3 protein is CASSVRTSGGAGMDTQYF. The CDR3 nucleotides are TGTGCCAGCAGTGTACGGACTAGCGGGGGGGCTGGTATGGATACGCAGTATTTT.